The 14 T cell receptor beta chains below were found in one sample sequenced in a study of shared clonotypes between healthy human individuals. The assay was immunoSEQ multiplex PCR, and TCRdb's table has in-frame clones only and misses some. This table holds over 2 million clones, 90% to 95% found once. Sequenced material: naive CD4+ T cells sorted from blood. Subset given: CD45RA+ positively selected. The source is a man aged 18 to 29 in good health.

Turning to this clone: Additional DNA sequences in this sample encode the identical CDR3. The chain links TRBV18 to TRBJ1-2, with TRBD1 identical over 8 bases. Germline V gene data show CDR1 as KGHSH and CDR2 as LQKENI. V was pared by 2 bases and J by 4 bases, with 3 bases of the junction left unmatched. The CDR3 has 14 residues. The CDR3: CASSPTGTGYGYTF. The CDR3 DNA is TGTGCCAGCTCACCAACCGGGACAGGCTATGGCTACACCTTC.

This sequence joins TRBV19 and TRBJ2-1; the D is unclear. The CDR3 spans 15 residues. Looked up from germline, CDR1 is LNHDA and CDR2 is SQIVND (reference sequence). V was cut by 5 bases and J by 4 bases, with 15 bases left in between. CDR3 bases: TGTGCCAGTAGTCCTAGGCTAATCACGTACAATGAGCAGTTCTTC. Translated, it gives CASSPRLITYNEQFF. Looking up the rest from reference TRBV19 and TRBJ2-1 gives the full variable domain: DGGITQSPKYLFRKEGQNVTLSCEQNLNHDAMYWYRQDPGQGLRLIYYSQIVNDFQKGDIAEGYSVSREKKESFPLTVTSAQKNPTAFYLCASSPRLITYNEQFFGPGTRLTVL.

This clone appeared a single time. The J gene is TRBJ1-4, the V gene TRBV6-1; D remains ambiguous. The CDR3 is made up of 16 amino acids. V was pared by 2 bases and J by 5 bases, with 15 bases between. CDR1 and CDR2 from the germline V gene are MNHNS and SASEGT. For the CDR3, the DNA is TGTGCCAGCAGTGAACGGATAGGAGTGCCGAATGAAAAACTGTTTTTT. This sequence encodes CASSERIGVPNEKLFF.

This chain uses TRBV7-9 with TRBJ1-3; D may be TRBD1 (5 bases). Trimming pared 5 bases from V and 1 base from J, leaving 6 bases between. Per germline, CDR1 SEHNR and CDR2 FQNEAQ (reference sequence). The CDR3 is made up of 13 amino acids. For the CDR3, the DNA is TGTGCCAGCAGCCCAGGGTCTGGAAACACCATATATTTT. Encoded protein: CASSPGSGNTIYF. Based on the CDR3 plus reference TRBV7-9 and TRBJ1-3, the full variable domain is DTGVSQNPRHKITKRGQNVTFRCDPISEHNRLYWYRQTLGQGPEFLTYFQNEAQLEKSRLLSDRFSAERPKGSFSTLEIQRTEQGDSAMYLCASSPGSGNTIYFGEGSWLTVV.

This clone was counted once. The V gene is TRBV5-1, the J gene TRBJ2-2; no clear D gene. The germline CDR1 and CDR2 sequences are SGHRS and YFSETQ. The V and J ends lost 7 bases and 0 bases respectively, with 10 bases between them. This CDR3 is built from 14 residues. DNA for the CDR3: TGCGCCAGCCTGACCATACCGAACACCGGGGAGCTGTTTTTT. Amino acids: CASLTIPNTGELFF.

The chain links TRBV21-1 to TRBJ1-2; the D call in the table, TRBD1, was not verified against the DNA. TRBV21-1 is a pseudogene segment. This CDR3 spans 14 amino acids. CDR3 amino acids: CASYTGTGGDGYTF. Written as DNA, the CDR3 is TGTGCCAGCTACACCGGGACAGGGGGCGATGGCTACACCTTC.

The chain uses TRBV19 and TRBJ1-6; no definite D call. From germline, CDR1 is LNHDA and CDR2 SQIVND (reference sequence). Trimming took off 5 bases at V and 6 bases at J, with 17 bases between the two ends. The CDR3 is 16 amino acids. The CDR3, as DNA: TGTGCCAGTAGTCCCCCTACCGGTTTGGGTAATTCACCCCTCCACTTT. It translates to CASSPPTGLGNSPLHF.

This clone showed up many times. The chain uses TRBV10-3 and TRBJ1-5, with D perhaps matching TRBD1 (5 bases). CDR1 and CDR2 from the germline V gene are ENHRY and SYGVKD. This CDR3 comprises 14 residues. Trimming cost V 0 bases and J 4 bases, with 7 bases left between them. DNA of the CDR3: TGTGCCATCAGTGAGTCATGGGGGAATCAGCCCCAGCATTTT. Translation gives CAISESWGNQPQHF.

This clone was detected once. The V and J genes are TRBV10-1 and TRBJ2-5; TRBD2 matches at 10 bases. Unmatched junction bases numbered 3, after V lost 2 bases and J lost 3 bases. Per germline, CDR1 WNHNN and CDR2 SYGVQD (reference sequence). The CDR3 length is 15 residues. The CDR3 DNA follows: TGCGCCAGCAGTGAGCGCCTAGCGGGGGAAGAGACCCAGTACTTC. Protein: CASSERLAGEETQYF.

This clone was seen just once. The chain recombines TRBV7-9 with TRBJ2-7; D may be TRBD1 or TRBD2 (5 bases each). Germline CDR1 reads SEHNR; CDR2 reads FQNEAQ (reference sequence). CDR3 length: 15 amino acids. The V end was cut by 5 bases, the J end by 0 bases, with 14 bases between. CDR3 DNA sequence: TGTGCCAGCAGCCCCGTGGGGACGGGCTCCTACGAGCAGTACTTC. As protein: CASSPVGTGSYEQYF.

As to this clone: At the DNA level, this CDR3 is encoded by other sequences in the same sample as well. CDR3 region: CASSPLAGGTDTQYF. The CDR3 DNA is TGTGCCAGCAGCCCGCTAGCGGGGGGCACAGATACGCAGTATTTT. The chain carries TRBV4-2 and TRBJ2-3; TRBD2 agrees at 10 bases. The V gene's germline CDR1 is LGHNA and CDR2 YNFKEQ. The CDR3 is made up of 15 amino acids. After removal of 4 bases from V and 1 base from J, the junction contained 2 bases not matched to a gene.

The chain couples TRBV6-1 to TRBJ2-7; 10 nucleotides match TRBD1. With V trimmed by 6 bases and J by 4 bases, 6 bases remained unmatched. The CDR3 runs 14 residues. Germline CDR1 MNHNS, CDR2 SASEGT. CDR3 in amino acids: CASRRTGGVYEQYF. The CDR3, as DNA: TGTGCCAGCAGGCGGACAGGGGGAGTGTACGAGCAGTACTTC.

The chain uses TRBV27 and TRBJ2-7; D uncertain. The CDR3 is 13 residues long. CDR1 is MNHEY and CDR2 is SMNVEV in the germline V gene (reference sequence). V lost 5 bases and J 2 bases, leaving 10 bases between the germline ends. The CDR3, as DNA: TGTGCCAGCAGTCCACACACTGCCTACGAGCAGTACTTC. Its translation: CASSPHTAYEQYF.

This chain connects TRBV5-1 to TRBJ2-3, with D perhaps matching TRBD2 (5 bases). This CDR3 is 15 amino acids long. Germline loops: CDR1 SGHRS, CDR2 YFSETQ. V was clipped by 2 bases and J by 2 bases, with 12 bases between them. Here the CDR3 reads CASSLTGILTDTQYF. CDR3 nucleotide sequence: TGCGCCAGCAGCTTAACCGGGATTCTCACAGATACGCAGTATTTT.